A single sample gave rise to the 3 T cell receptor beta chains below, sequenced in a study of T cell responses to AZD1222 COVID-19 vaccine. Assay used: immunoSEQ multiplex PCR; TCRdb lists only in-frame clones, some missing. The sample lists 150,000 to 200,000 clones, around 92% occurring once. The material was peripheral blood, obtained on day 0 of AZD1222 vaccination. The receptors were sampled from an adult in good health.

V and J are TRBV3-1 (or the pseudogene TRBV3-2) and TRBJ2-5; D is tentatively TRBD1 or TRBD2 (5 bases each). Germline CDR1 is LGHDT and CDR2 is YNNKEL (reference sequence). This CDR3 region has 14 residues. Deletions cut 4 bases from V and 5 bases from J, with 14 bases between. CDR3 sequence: CASSPSGAAETQYF. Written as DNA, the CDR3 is TGTGCCAGCAGCCCATCCGGGGCGGCGGAGACCCAGTACTTC.

The DNA of the CDR3 is TGTGCCAGCAGCCAAGGGGCAGGGGGCGGTAGCCGGCCCCAGCATTTT. Translating it yields CASSQGAGGGSRPQHF. The J gene is TRBJ1-5, the V gene TRBV3-1 (or the pseudogene TRBV3-2); 8 bases fit TRBD1. The V gene end was trimmed by 1 base and the J gene end by 9 bases; junction bases not matched to a gene: 11. There are 16 residues in the CDR3. The germline V gene has CDR1 LGHDT and CDR2 YNNKEL (reference sequence).

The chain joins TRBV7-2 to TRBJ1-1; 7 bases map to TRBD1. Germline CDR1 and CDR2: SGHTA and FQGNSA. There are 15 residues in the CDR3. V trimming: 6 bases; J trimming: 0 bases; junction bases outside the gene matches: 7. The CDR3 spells CASREGQVMNTEAFF. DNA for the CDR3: TGTGCCAGCAGAGAAGGACAGGTTATGAACACTGAAGCTTTCTTT. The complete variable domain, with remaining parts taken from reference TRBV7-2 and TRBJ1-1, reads GAGVSQSPSNKVTEKGKDVELRCDPISGHTALYWYRQSLGQGLEFLIYFQGNSAPDKSGLPSDRFSAERTGGSVSTLTIQRTQQEDSAVYLCASREGQVMNTEAFFGQGTRLTVV.